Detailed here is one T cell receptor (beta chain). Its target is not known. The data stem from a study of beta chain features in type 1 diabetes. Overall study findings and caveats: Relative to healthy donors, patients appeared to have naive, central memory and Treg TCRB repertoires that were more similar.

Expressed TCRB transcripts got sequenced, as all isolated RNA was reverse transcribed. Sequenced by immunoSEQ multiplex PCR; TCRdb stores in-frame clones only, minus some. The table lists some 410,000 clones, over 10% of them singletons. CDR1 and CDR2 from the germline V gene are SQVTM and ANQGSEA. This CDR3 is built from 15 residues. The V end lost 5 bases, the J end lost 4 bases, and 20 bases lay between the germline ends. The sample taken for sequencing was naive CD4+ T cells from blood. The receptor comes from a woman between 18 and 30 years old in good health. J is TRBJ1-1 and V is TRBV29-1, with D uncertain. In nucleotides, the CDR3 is TGCAGCGTTCTCGGGCCGGGAAGGGTTGGCACTGAAGCTTTCTTT. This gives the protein CSVLGPGRVGTEAFF.